This T cell receptor beta chain was found in a study of T cell responses to AZD1222 COVID-19 vaccine. General study findings and limits: The peak T cell response came first, and repertoires were sampled only after it. Epitopes outside B.1.351 and B.1.1.7 mutated regions reportedly drew nearly half of spike TCRs.

Libraries were prepared by immunoSEQ multiplex PCR; TCRdb keeps only in-frame clonotypes and omits some of them. Among about 83,000 clones listed, about 82% were seen once. For this clone: Its antigen is not identified.

Germline V CDR1 and CDR2: SGHRS, YFSETQ. The CDR3 runs to 15 residues. V lost 4 bases and J lost 7; bases outside the gene matches: 11. Sample: peripheral blood, taken on day 0 of AZD1222 vaccination. This TCR derives from an adult in good health. The genes are TRBV5-1 and TRBJ2-1, with 7 bases lining up with TRBD2. The CDR3 nucleotides are TGCGCCAGCAGCCTTCTAGCGGCCTTAGGTAATGAGCAGTTCTTC. Its protein is CASSLLAALGNEQFF.